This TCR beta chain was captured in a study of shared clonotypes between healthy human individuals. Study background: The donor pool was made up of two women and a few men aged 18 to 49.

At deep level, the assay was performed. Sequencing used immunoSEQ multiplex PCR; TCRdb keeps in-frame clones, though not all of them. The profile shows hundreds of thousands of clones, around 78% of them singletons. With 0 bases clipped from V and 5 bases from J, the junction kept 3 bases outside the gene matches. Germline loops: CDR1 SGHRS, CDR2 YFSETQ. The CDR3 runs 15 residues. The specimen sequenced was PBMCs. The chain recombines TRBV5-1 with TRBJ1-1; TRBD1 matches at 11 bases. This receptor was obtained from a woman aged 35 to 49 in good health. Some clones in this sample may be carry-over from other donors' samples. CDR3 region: CASSLGTGGGTEAFF. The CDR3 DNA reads TGCGCCAGCAGCTTGGGGACAGGGGGCGGAACTGAAGCTTTCTTT.